The 30 T cell receptor beta chains below all came from one sample that was sequenced in a study of beta chain features in type 1 diabetes. Study outcomes and limitations: Moderate yet significant TCRB CDR3 shortening was seen in Type 1 diabetes patients in all four CD4+ subsets.

The antigens of these receptors remain unknown. Reverse transcription of all isolated RNA meant that expressed TCRB transcripts were sequenced. The table came from immunoSEQ multiplex PCR; TCRdb's copy has only in-frame clones and leaves some out. The data show some 350,000 clones, about 14% seen once. The sample comprised naive CD4+ T cells from blood. These receptors were collected from a young woman with type 1 diabetes.

A few counts support this clone. This sequence joins TRBV2 and TRBJ1-4; unclear D gene. V was pared by 8 bases and J by 5 bases, with 12 bases between. The germline gives CDR1 SNHLY, CDR2 FYNNEI. The CDR3 consists of 13 residues. CDR3 residues: CASHQESNEKLFF. DNA of the CDR3: TGTGCCAGCCACCAGGAATCCAATGAAAAACTGTTTTTT.

This rearrangement joins TRBV30 to TRBJ2-3, with 8 positions matching TRBD1. Looked up from germline, CDR1 is GTSNPN and CDR2 is SVGIG (reference sequence). Trimming took 3 bases from V and 1 from J; bases not matched to a gene: 6. This CDR3 has 15 amino acids. The CDR3 here is CAWSRGQGGTDTQYF. The CDR3 DNA is TGTGCCTGGAGCCGAGGACAGGGTGGCACAGATACGCAGTATTTT.

V usage is TRBV19 and J usage is TRBJ2-5; 8 bases are shared with TRBD1. Germline CDR1 and CDR2: LNHDA and SQIVND (reference sequence). This CDR3 is 13 amino acids long. V shed 10 bases, J shed 2 bases, and the junction held 6 bases outside the gene matches. The CDR3 nucleotides are TGTGCCACCCAGGGGGCGCGTCAAGAGACCCAGTACTTC. Its translation is CATQGARQETQYF.

The chain employs TRBV5-1 and TRBJ2-7, with D unclear. Germline V gene sequence: CDR1 SGHRS, CDR2 YFSETQ. Trimming pared 1 base from V and 4 bases from J, leaving 9 bases between. The CDR3 sequence is 13 residues long. In DNA form, the CDR3 reads TGCGCCAGCAGCTTGTCATTTCGGTACGAGCAGTACTTC. Translated: CASSLSFRYEQYF.

This clone was found a few times. The chain uses TRBV20-1 and TRBJ1-1, with TRBD1 matching 7 bases. Germline V gene sequence: CDR1 DFQATT, CDR2 SNEGSKA (reference sequence). The V segment lost 7 bases and the J segment 3 bases; nucleotides outside the gene matches: 2. The CDR3 covers 11 residues. CDR3 protein: CSGQGDTEAFF. The CDR3 region has the DNA TGCAGTGGCCAGGGGGACACTGAAGCTTTCTTT.

This clone was recorded a few times. The rearrangement links TRBV11-2 to TRBJ1-4; 9 nucleotides agree with TRBD1. The CDR3 loop spans 15 amino acids. V lost 5 bases, J lost 3 bases, and 4 bases stayed unmatched. Germline V gene data show CDR1 as SGHAT and CDR2 as FQNNGV. The CDR3 protein is CASSPQGAANEKLFF. CDR3 sequence (DNA): TGTGCCAGCAGCCCACAGGGGGCGGCTAATGAAAAACTGTTTTTT.

The V gene is TRBV5-1, the J gene TRBJ2-5; D is uncertain. Germline V CDR1 and CDR2: SGHRS, YFSETQ. Trimming shortened V by 4 bases and J by 1 base, and 11 bases separated the two germline ends. CDR3 length: 14 amino acids. The CDR3 protein is CASSPRSAQETQYF. Here the CDR3 DNA reads TGCGCCAGCAGCCCCCGGAGCGCCCAAGAGACCCAGTACTTC.

The rearrangement links TRBV7-8 to TRBJ2-7; 12 nucleotides match TRBD2. Germline CDR1 SGHVS, CDR2 FQNEAQ. V lost 5 bases, J lost 3 bases, and 5 bases stayed unmatched. The CDR3 totals 15 residues. The CDR3: CASSLLAGGGYEQYV. CDR3 coding DNA: TGTGCCAGCAGCCTCCTAGCGGGAGGGGGCTACGAGCAGTACGTC.

This clone was counted a few times. The genes are TRBV5-1 and TRBJ2-5, with 7 positions matching TRBD2. With V trimmed by 4 bases and J by 3 bases, 6 bases remained unmatched. Germline CDR1 SGHRS, CDR2 YFSETQ. This CDR3 contains 14 residues. The CDR3 reads CASSLGGLKETQYF. CDR3 coding DNA: TGCGCCAGCAGCCTCGGGGGGTTGAAAGAGACCCAGTACTTC.

The rearrangement links TRBV10-3 to TRBJ2-1; no clear D gene. The CDR3 length is 12 residues. The germline V gene encodes CDR1 ENHRY and CDR2 SYGVKD. V lost 10 bases, J lost 9 bases, and 16 bases lay in between. CDR3 in DNA: TGTGCCACCCAAAATCCGTCCGGTGAGCAGTTCTTC. Protein sequence: CATQNPSGEQFF.

This clone was detected a few times. This chain joins TRBV11-2 and TRBJ2-5, with 8 bases lining up with TRBD1. V shed 4 bases, J shed 3 bases, and the junction held 7 bases outside the gene matches. The CDR3 contains 15 residues. Germline CDR1 reads SGHAT; CDR2 reads FQNNGV. The CDR3 bases are TGTGCCAGCAGCTATCGACCGACAGGGGAAGAGACCCAGTACTTC. Encoded protein: CASSYRPTGEETQYF.

A few counts support this clone. This rearrangement joins TRBV29-1 to TRBJ2-1, with 7 bases aligning to TRBD2. Germline trimming cut 6 bases from V and 12 bases from J; bases unmatched to any gene: 8. The CDR3 totals 11 residues. The V gene's germline CDR1 is SQVTM and CDR2 ANQGSEA. CDR3 sequence (DNA): TGCAGCGTCGTTAGCGGGTGGGGGCAGTTCTTC. This codes for CSVVSGWGQFF.

In this sample, this clone turned up a few times. This specimen includes other DNA sequences encoding the same CDR3. The chain is built from TRBV7-2 and TRBJ2-7; D is undetermined. Trimming pared 5 bases from V and 2 bases from J, leaving 10 bases between. Germline CDR1 reads SGHTA; CDR2 reads FQGNSA. This CDR3 has 13 residues. CDR3: CASSLGWAYEQYV. CDR3 in DNA: TGTGCCAGCAGCCTAGGTTGGGCCTACGAGCAGTACGTC.

The chain joins TRBV27 to TRBJ2-5; TRBD1 matches 7 bases. In germline, CDR1 is MNHEY, CDR2 SMNVEV (reference sequence). The CDR3 contains 14 residues. V shed 4 bases, J shed 1 base, and the junction held 3 bases outside the gene matches. The CDR3 nucleotides are TGTGCCAGCAGTTCGGGACAGTTCCAAGAGACCCAGTACTTC. Its translation is CASSSGQFQETQYF.

The V and J genes are TRBV28 and TRBJ2-2, with D possibly matching TRBD1 (5 bases). V was shortened by 7 bases and J by 5 bases, with 20 bases between the two germline ends. The CDR3 is 16 residues long. Per the germline V gene, CDR1 is MDHEN and CDR2 is SYDVKM. DNA of the CDR3: TGTGCCAGCAAGGCCTGGGCAGGGATGGGAACCGGGGAGCTGTTTTTT. Translated: CASKAWAGMGTGELFF.

The V call is TRBV19, the J call TRBJ1-1; D uncertain. With 5 bases removed from V and 1 base from J, the gap between germline ends came to 8 bases. The CDR3 length is 13 residues. CDR1 and CDR2 from the germline V gene are LNHDA and SQIVND (reference sequence). The CDR3, as DNA: TGTGCCAGTAGTCGGGGAGGGAACACTGAAGCTTTCTTT. Protein: CASSRGGNTEAFF. Supplemented by reference TRBV19 and TRBJ1-1, the full variable domain reads DGGITQSPKYLFRKEGQNVTLSCEQNLNHDAMYWYRQDPGQGLRLIYYSQIVNDFQKGDIAEGYSVSREKKESFPLTVTSAQKNPTAFYLCASSRGGNTEAFFGQGTRLTVV.

This clone was found once. The rearrangement uses TRBV9 and TRBJ2-1, with 10 bases matching TRBD1. V trimming: 4 bases; J trimming: 3 bases; junction bases outside the gene matches: 10. This CDR3 is built from 17 residues. Germline assignment: CDR1 SGDLS and CDR2 YYNGEE. The CDR3 reads CASSQTDRGGYYNEQFF. CDR3 in DNA: TGTGCCAGCAGCCAAACGGACAGGGGGGGTTACTACAATGAGCAGTTCTTC.

The V and J genes are TRBV18 and TRBJ2-3; TRBD2 agrees at 7 bases. Germline V lookup: CDR1 KGHSH, CDR2 LQKENI. CDR3 size: 17 residues. Germline trimming cut 2 bases from V and 2 bases from J; bases unmatched to any gene: 10. The CDR3 nucleotides read TGTGCCAGCTCACCATCGCGGGAGTATCTCAACACAGATACGCAGTATTTT. It yields the protein CASSPSREYLNTDTQYF.

This clone was detected only a few times. The chain links TRBV28 to TRBJ2-2; 8 bases map to TRBD1. This CDR3 is 16 amino acids long. Trimming took 5 bases from V and 3 from J; bases not matched to a gene: 8. Germline assignment: CDR1 MDHEN and CDR2 SYDVKM. CDR3 nucleotide sequence: TGTGCCAGCAGTACCCCAGGACAGGGATACACCGGGGAGCTGTTTTTT. Its translation is CASSTPGQGYTGELFF.

This clone was seen more than once but under ten times. The V and J genes are TRBV30 and TRBJ2-7; possibly TRBD1 for D (6 bases). Trimming stripped 2 bases from V and 12 bases from J, with 14 bases between. The CDR3 is made up of 11 amino acids. In germline, CDR1 is GTSNPN, CDR2 SVGIG (reference sequence). The CDR3 here is CAWSLKGVLYV. CDR3 bases: TGTGCCTGGAGTTTAAAGGGGGTACTGTACGTC.

The chain links TRBV9 to TRBJ2-3; D unclear. This CDR3 is built from 16 residues. V lost 0 bases to trimming and J lost 1 base, with 12 bases between them. The V gene's germline CDR1 is SGDLS and CDR2 YYNGEE. In nucleotides, the CDR3 is TGTGCCAGCAGCGTAGGCCGGAGAGAGGGCACAGATACGCAGTATTTT. Translation gives CASSVGRREGTDTQYF. Looking up the rest from reference TRBV9 and TRBJ2-3 gives the full variable domain: DSGVTQTPKHLITATGQRVTLRCSPRSGDLSVYWYQQSLDQGLQFLIQYYNGEERAKGNILERFSAQQFPDLHSELNLSSLELGDSALYFCASSVGRREGTDTQYFGPGTRLTVL.

There are a few counts of this clone. The chain employs TRBV5-1 and TRBJ2-3; 11 bases fit TRBD2. CDR3 length equals 14 residues. Germline-derived CDR1 and CDR2 are SGHRS and YFSETQ. V dropped 0 bases and J dropped 6; count of bases not matched to a gene: 0. The DNA for the CDR3 is TGCGCCAGCAGCTTGGTAGCGGGAGGGGATACGCAGTATTTT. As protein: CASSLVAGGDTQYF.

This clone has just a few counts. This chain connects TRBV9 to TRBJ2-1; D ambiguous. This CDR3 has 12 amino acids. Germline CDR1 reads SGDLS; CDR2 reads YYNGEE. V was cut by 0 bases and J by 8 bases, with 6 bases left in between. CDR3 protein: CASSVGAHEQFF. CDR3 in DNA: TGTGCCAGCAGCGTAGGGGCCCATGAGCAGTTCTTC.

The CDR3 nucleotides read TGTGCCAGTACCCCACAGTACTCTAACTATGGCTACACCTTC. This codes for CASTPQYSNYGYTF. This chain uses TRBV19 with TRBJ1-2; D is undetermined. CDR3 length equals 14 residues. V was cut by 7 bases and J by 0 bases, with 12 bases left in between. Looked up from germline, CDR1 is LNHDA and CDR2 is SQIVND (reference sequence).

The CDR3 coding sequence is TGTGCCAGCATGGGACTAGTCCTCAATGAGCAGTTCTTC. It translates to CASMGLVLNEQFF. The V and J genes are TRBV6-5 and TRBJ2-1, with 8 positions matching TRBD2. Looked up from germline, CDR1 is MNHEY and CDR2 is SVGAGI. The CDR3 is 13 amino acids. The J segment lost 6 bases and the V segment lost 7 bases, leaving 5 bases of the junction unmatched.

The rearrangement uses TRBV11-2 and TRBJ1-3; TRBD1 matches 7 bases. V lost 5 bases to trimming and J lost 4 bases; unmatched junction nucleotides: 5. The germline CDR1 and CDR2 sequences are SGHAT and FQNNGV. The CDR3 runs 14 residues. The CDR3: CASSRDRVGNTIYF. The CDR3 DNA is TGTGCCAGCAGCCGAGACAGGGTCGGAAACACCATATATTTT.

This rearrangement joins TRBV30 to TRBJ2-1, with a weak D call TRBD2 (5 bases). Germline CDR1 is GTSNPN and CDR2 is SVGIG (reference sequence). V was shortened by 4 bases and J by 3 bases, with 10 bases between the two germline ends. The CDR3 runs 13 residues. The CDR3 DNA reads TGTGCCTGGACCCTAGCCCTCTACAATGAGCAGTTCTTC. It specifies CAWTLALYNEQFF.

This clone was detected a few times. The V call is TRBV7-2, the J call TRBJ2-7; 10 bases match TRBD1. CDR1 is SGHTA, CDR2 FQGNSA, per germline. This CDR3 has 14 residues. The junction had 8 bases not matched to a gene; V was cut back by 5 bases and J by 7 bases. CDR3 in amino acids: CASSPRQGAREQYV. CDR3 DNA sequence: TGTGCCAGCAGCCCTAGACAGGGGGCACGTGAGCAGTACGTC.

Only a few counts were recorded for this clone. The chain recombines TRBV7-2 with TRBJ2-3; TRBD2 aligns across 8 bases. The germline V gene has CDR1 SGHTA and CDR2 FQGNSA. The CDR3 has 16 residues. V trimming: 5 bases; J trimming: 0 bases; junction bases outside the gene matches: 7. Written as DNA, the CDR3 is TGTGCCAGCAGCGTCATCGCTAGCGGGAGCACAGATACGCAGTATTTT. Translated: CASSVIASGSTDTQYF.

Turning to this clone: Within the sample, other DNA sequences also encode this same CDR3. J is TRBJ2-2 and V is TRBV28; TRBD2 matches 8 bases. After removal of 5 bases from V and 5 bases from J, the junction contained 1 base not matched to a gene. The length of the CDR3 is 13 residues. Germline CDR1 and CDR2: MDHEN and SYDVKM. CDR3 in DNA: TGTGCCAGCAGTCGCGGGGGGACCGGGGAGCTGTTTTTT. Translating it yields CASSRGGTGELFF.